This TCR beta chain comes out of a study of T cell responses to AZD1222 COVID-19 vaccine. Points from the study as a whole: Just 5 or 6 AZD1222 recipients tested seropositive at baseline. Donors were largely white British and mainly female; clonal diversity was possibly underestimated. Unmutated variant regions are reportedly the target of nearly half of TCRs that are spike-specific.

Turning to this clone: Its specificity is unknown.

Pooled together were second doses at about 4 or about 12 weeks. Trimming pared 3 bases from V and 0 bases from J, leaving 12 bases between. The CDR3 is 17 residues long. Germline V gene lookup returns CDR1 LGHNA and CDR2 YNFKEQ. This table comes from immunoSEQ multiplex PCR, and its TCRdb copy is limited to in-frame clones, with some not included. The table shows 150,000 or so clones, with 94% occurring only once. This TCR was recovered from an adult who received the AZD1222 COVID-19 vaccine. Source: peripheral blood, taken 28 days after the second AZD1222 dose. J is TRBJ1-6 and V is TRBV4-2; D is unresolved. CDR3 DNA sequence: TGTGCCAGCAGCCATGGTACAGCCAGCTCCTATAATTCACCCCTCCACTTT. Translated, it gives CASSHGTASSYNSPLHF.